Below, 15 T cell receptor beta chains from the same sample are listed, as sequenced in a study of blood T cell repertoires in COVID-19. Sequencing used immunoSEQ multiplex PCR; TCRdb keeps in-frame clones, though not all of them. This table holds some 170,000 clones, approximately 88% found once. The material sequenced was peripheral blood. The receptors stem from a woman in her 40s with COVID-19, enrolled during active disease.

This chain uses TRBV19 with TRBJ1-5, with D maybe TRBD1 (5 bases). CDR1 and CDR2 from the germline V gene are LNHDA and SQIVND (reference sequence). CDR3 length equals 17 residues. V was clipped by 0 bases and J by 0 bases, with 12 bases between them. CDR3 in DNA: TGTGCCAGTAGTATAGATGGACGGGGGACTAGCAATCAGCCCCAGCATTTT. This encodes CASSIDGRGTSNQPQHF.

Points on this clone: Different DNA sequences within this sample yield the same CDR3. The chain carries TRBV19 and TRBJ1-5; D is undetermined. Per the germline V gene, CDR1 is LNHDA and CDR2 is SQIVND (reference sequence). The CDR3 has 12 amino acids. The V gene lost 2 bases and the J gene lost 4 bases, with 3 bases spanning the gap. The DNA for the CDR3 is TGTGCCAGTAGTATATATAATCAGCCCCAGCATTTT. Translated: CASSIYNQPQHF. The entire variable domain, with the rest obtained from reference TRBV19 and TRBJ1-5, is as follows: DGGITQSPKYLFRKEGQNVTLSCEQNLNHDAMYWYRQDPGQGLRLIYYSQIVNDFQKGDIAEGYSVSREKKESFPLTVTSAQKNPTAFYLCASSIYNQPQHFGDGTRLSIL.

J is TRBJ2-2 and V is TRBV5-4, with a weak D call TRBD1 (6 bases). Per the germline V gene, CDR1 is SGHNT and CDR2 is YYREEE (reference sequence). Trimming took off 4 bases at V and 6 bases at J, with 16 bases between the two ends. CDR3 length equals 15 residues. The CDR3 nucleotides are TGTGCCAGCAGCCCAGGGGACATGATATCCGGGGAGCTGTTTTTT. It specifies CASSPGDMISGELFF. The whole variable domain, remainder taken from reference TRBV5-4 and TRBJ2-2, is ETGVTQSPTHLIKTRGQQVTLRCSSQSGHNTVSWYQQALGQGPQFIFQYYREEENGRGNFPPRFSGLQFPNYSSELNVNALELDDSALYLCASSPGDMISGELFFGEGSRLTVL.

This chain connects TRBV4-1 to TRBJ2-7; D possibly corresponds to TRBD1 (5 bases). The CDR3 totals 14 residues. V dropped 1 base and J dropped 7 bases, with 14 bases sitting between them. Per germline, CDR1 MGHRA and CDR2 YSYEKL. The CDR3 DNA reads TGCGCCAGCAGCCAAGGACCCGAGGCAGGGGAGCAGTACTTC. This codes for CASSQGPEAGEQYF.

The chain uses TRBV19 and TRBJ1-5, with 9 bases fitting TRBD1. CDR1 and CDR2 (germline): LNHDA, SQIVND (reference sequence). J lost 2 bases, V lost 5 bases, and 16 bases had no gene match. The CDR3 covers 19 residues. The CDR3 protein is CASSVWTGAKLIGNQPQHF. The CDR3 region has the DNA TGTGCCAGTAGTGTCTGGACAGGGGCGAAACTAATCGGCAATCAGCCCCAGCATTTT.

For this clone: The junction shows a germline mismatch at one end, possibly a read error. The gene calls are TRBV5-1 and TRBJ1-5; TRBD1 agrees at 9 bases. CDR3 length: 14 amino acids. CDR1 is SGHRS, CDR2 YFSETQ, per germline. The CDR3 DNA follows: TGCGCCAGCAGCAAAACAGGGGGCAACCAGCCCCAGCATTTT. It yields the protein CASSKTGGNQPQHF.

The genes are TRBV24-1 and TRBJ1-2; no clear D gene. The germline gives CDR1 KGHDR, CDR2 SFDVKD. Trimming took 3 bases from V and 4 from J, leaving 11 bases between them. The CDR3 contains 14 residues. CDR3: CATSDRSWSYGYTF. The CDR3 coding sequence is TGTGCCACCAGTGATCGGAGCTGGAGCTATGGCTACACCTTC.

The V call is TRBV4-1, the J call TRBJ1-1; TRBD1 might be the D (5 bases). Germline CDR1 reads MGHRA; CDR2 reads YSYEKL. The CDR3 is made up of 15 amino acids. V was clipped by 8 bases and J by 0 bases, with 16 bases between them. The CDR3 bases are TGCGCCAGCCAGATAAAGGACACCATGAACACTGAAGCTTTCTTT. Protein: CASQIKDTMNTEAFF.

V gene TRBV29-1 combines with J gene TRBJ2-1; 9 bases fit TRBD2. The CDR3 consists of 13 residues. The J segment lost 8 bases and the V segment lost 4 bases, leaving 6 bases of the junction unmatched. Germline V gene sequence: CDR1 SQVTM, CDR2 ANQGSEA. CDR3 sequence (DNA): TGCAGCGTTGGGACTAGCGTATGGTATGAGCAGTTCTTC. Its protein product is CSVGTSVWYEQFF.

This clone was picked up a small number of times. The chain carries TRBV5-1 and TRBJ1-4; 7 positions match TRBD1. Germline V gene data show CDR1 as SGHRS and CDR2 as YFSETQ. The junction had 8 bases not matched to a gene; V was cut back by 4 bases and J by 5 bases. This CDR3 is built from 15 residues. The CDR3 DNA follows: TGCGCCAGCAGCCCATCCGGGACAGAGAATGAAAAACTGTTTTTT. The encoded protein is CASSPSGTENEKLFF. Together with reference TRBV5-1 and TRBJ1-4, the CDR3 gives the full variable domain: KAGVTQTPRYLIKTRGQQVTLSCSPISGHRSVSWYQQTPGQGLQFLFEYFSETQRNKGNFPGRFSGRQFSNSRSEMNVSTLELGDSALYLCASSPSGTENEKLFFGSGTQLSVL.

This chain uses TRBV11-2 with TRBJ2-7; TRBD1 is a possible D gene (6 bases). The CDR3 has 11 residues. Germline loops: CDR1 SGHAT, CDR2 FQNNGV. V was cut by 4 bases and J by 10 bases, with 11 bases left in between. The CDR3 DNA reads TGTGCCAGCAGCTCCCGGGACAAACAGTACTTC. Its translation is CASSSRDKQYF. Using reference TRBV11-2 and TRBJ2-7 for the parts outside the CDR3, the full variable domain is EAGVAQSPRYKIIEKRQSVAFWCNPISGHATLYWYQQILGQGPKLLIQFQNNGVVDDSQLPKDRFSAERLKGVDSTLKIQPAKLEDSAVYLCASSSRDKQYFGPGTRLTVT.

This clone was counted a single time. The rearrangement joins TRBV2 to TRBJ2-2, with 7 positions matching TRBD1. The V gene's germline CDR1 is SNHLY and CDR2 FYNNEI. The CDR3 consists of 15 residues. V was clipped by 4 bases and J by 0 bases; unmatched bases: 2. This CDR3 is CASSAQGANTGELFF. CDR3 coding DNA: TGTGCCAGCAGTGCCCAGGGGGCGAACACCGGGGAGCTGTTTTTT.

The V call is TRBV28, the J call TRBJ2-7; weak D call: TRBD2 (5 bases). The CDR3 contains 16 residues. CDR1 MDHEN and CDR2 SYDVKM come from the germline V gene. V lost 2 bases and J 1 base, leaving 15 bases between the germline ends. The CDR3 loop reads CASSLARAGGSYEQYF. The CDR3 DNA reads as TGTGCCAGCAGTTTAGCCCGGGCCGGCGGGTCCTACGAGCAGTACTTC.

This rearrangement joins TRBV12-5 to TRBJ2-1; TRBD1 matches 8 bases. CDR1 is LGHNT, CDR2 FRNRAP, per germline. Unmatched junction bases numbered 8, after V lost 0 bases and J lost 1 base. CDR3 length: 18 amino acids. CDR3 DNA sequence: TGTGCTAGTGGTTTGGTACAGGGGACAGGTAGATCCTACAATGAGCAGTTCTTC. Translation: CASGLVQGTGRSYNEQFF.

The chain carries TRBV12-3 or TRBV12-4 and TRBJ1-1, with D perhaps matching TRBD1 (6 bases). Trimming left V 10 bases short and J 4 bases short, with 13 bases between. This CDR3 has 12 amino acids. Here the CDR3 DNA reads TGTGCCACCCAAAGAGGGGGCACTGAAGCTTTCTTT. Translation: CATQRGGTEAFF.